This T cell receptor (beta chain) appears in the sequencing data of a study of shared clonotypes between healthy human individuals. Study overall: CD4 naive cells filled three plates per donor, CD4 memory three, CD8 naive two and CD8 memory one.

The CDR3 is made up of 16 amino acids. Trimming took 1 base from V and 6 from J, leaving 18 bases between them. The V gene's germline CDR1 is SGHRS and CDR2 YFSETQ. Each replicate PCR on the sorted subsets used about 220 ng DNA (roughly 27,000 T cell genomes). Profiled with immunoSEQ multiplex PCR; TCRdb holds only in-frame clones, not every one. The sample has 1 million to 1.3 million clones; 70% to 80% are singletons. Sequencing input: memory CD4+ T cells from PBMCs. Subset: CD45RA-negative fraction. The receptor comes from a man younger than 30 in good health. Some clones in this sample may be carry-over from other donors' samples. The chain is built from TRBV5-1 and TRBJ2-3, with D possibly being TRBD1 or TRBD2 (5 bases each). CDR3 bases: TGCGCCAGCAGCTTGTCCGGGGCTCCAGGGTCGGATACGCAGTATTTT. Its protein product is CASSLSGAPGSDTQYF. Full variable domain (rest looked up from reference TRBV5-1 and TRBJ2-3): KAGVTQTPRYLIKTRGQQVTLSCSPISGHRSVSWYQQTPGQGLQFLFEYFSETQRNKGNFPGRFSGRQFSNSRSEMNVSTLELGDSALYLCASSLSGAPGSDTQYFGPGTRLTVL.